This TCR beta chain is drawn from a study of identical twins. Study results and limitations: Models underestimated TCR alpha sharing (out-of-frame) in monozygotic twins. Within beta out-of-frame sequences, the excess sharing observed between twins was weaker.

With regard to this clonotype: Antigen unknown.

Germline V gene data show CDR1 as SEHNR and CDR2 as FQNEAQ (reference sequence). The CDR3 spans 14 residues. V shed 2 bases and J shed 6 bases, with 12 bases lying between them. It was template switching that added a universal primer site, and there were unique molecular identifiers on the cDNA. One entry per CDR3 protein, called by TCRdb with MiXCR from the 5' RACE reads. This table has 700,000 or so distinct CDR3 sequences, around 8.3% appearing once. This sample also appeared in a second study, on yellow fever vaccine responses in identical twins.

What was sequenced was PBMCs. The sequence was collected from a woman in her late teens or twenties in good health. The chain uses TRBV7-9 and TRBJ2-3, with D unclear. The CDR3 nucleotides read TGTGCCAGCAGCTTATGGGGTTTTAGGGATACGCAGTATTTT. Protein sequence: CASSLWGFRDTQYF.